This is a list of T cell receptor beta chains from one sample in a study of blood T cell repertoires in COVID-19. Sequenced by immunoSEQ multiplex PCR; TCRdb stores in-frame clones only, minus some. The sample contains about 27,000 clones, around 83% of which appear only once. Material: peripheral blood. Receptors originate from a man between 65 and 85 years old with active COVID-19. CDR3s include the opening cysteine and the closing phenylalanine or tryptophan. Fields, in order: V gene, D gene, clone size, J gene, CDR3 DNA, CDR3 protein. A D gene is named only where the DNA matches it firmly. Only part of the rows carry a size: once, few, many, or a class if the clone is expanded.

TRBV28,NA,NA,TRBJ1-3,TGTGCCAGCAGTTCACAGACAATATCGAGCTCTGGAAACACCATATATTTT,CASSSQTISSSGNTIYF
TRBV25-1,NA,NA,TRBJ2-7,TGTGCCAGCAGTCCTGAGGCAGGGTACGAGCAGTACTTC,CASSPEAGYEQYF
TRBV5-1,NA,once,TRBJ2-5,TGCGCCAGCAGCCAGGGCGGCCAAGAGACCCAGTACTTC,CASSQGGQETQYF
TRBV7-2,NA,NA,TRBJ1-2,TGTGCCAGCAGCTTAGAGCGGGGGACAAATGGCTACACCTTC,CASSLERGTNGYTF
TRBV3-1/TRBV3-2,NA,NA,TRBJ2-1,TGTGCCAGCAGCCTAATGACCGGGAGATTCAATGAGCAGTTCTTC,CASSLMTGRFNEQFF
TRBV9,NA,NA,TRBJ2-3,TGTGCCAGCAGCGTAGTCAGCGCCCGCACAGATACGCAGTATTTT,CASSVVSARTDTQYF
TRBV18,NA,NA,TRBJ1-4,TGTGCCAGCTCAGGTACAGATGAAAAACTGTTTTTT,CASSGTDEKLFF
TRBV12-3/TRBV12-4,TRBD1,NA,TRBJ1-2,TGTGCCAGCAGCCACGGACAGGCGTATGGCTACACCTTC,CASSHGQAYGYTF
TRBV7-9,NA,NA,TRBJ2-1,TGTGCCAGCAGCCATGGCGGAAGGTCCTACAATGAGCAGTTCTTC,CASSHGGRSYNEQFF
TRBV28,TRBD2,NA,TRBJ2-7,TGTGCCAGCACTCTCGTGGGGGGGTACGAGCAGTACTTC,CASTLVGGYEQYF
TRBV5-4,NA,NA,TRBJ1-1,TGTGCCAGCAGCCGGCCTACTCGACAGAACATGAACACTGAAGCTTTCTTT,CASSRPTRQNMNTEAFF
TRBV29-1,NA,NA,TRBJ2-5,TGCAGCTCATTGACTCGGACAGCACAAGAGACCCAGTACTTC,CSSLTRTAQETQYF
TRBV15,TRBD1,NA,TRBJ1-6,TGTGCCACCAGCAGATCCAGGTCTTTTGGGACAGCTAATTCACCCCTCCACTTT,CATSRSRSFGTANSPLHF
TRBV9,NA,NA,TRBJ2-6,TGTGCCAGCAGCGTAGGGGCAGGGTCTGGGGCCAACGTCCTGACTTTC,CASSVGAGSGANVLTF
TRBV9,TRBD2,NA,TRBJ2-7,TGTGCCAGCAGCGTAGGGACTAGCGGGAACTACGAGCAGTACTTC,CASSVGTSGNYEQYF
TRBV5-1,NA,NA,TRBJ2-7,TGCGCCAGCAGTCCGGGCTCCTACGAGCAGTACTTC,CASSPGSYEQYF
TRBV4-1,NA,NA,TRBJ1-1,TGCGCCAGCAGCCAAGATCCTCTAGGCACTGAAGCTTTCTTT,CASSQDPLGTEAFF
TRBV4-1,NA,NA,TRBJ1-5,TGCGCCAGCAGCCAAGATGCTAAGGGCGGGGAGCCCCAGCATTTT,CASSQDAKGGEPQHF
TRBV2,TRBD2,NA,TRBJ2-2,TGTGCCAGCAGTGGGACTAGCGGGGCCGGGGAGCTGTTTTTT,CASSGTSGAGELFF
TRBV19,TRBD2,NA,TRBJ2-1,TGTGCCAGTAACGGCCGGGGGGTATCCTACAATGAGCAGTTCTTC,CASNGRGVSYNEQFF
TRBV30,NA,NA,TRBJ1-2,TGTGCCTGGAGTGTGGCGGGTCACGGTGGCTACACCTTC,CAWSVAGHGGYTF
TRBV4-2,NA,NA,TRBJ1-2,TGTGCCAGCAGCCAAGATTCCCGGGGGAGCGGCTATGGCTACACCTTC,CASSQDSRGSGYGYTF
TRBV11-2,TRBD1,NA,TRBJ2-7,TGTGCCAGCAGCACCGGGACAGGCTTGTACGAGCAGTACTTC,CASSTGTGLYEQYF
TRBV27,TRBD2,NA,TRBJ2-1,TGTGCCAGCAGTTGGGGATCTGGGGGGAGGGGCCCCCGACACAATGAGCAGTTCTTC,CASSWGSGGRGPRHNEQFF
TRBV29-1,TRBD2,few,TRBJ2-1,TGCAGCGTGGATGGGACTAGCATCCGTGAAAGTGAGCAGTTCTTC,CSVDGTSIRESEQFF
TRBV2,TRBD2,NA,TRBJ2-1,TGTGCCAGCAGAGCTAGCGGGGGGGCTTATGAGCAGTTCTTC,CASRASGGAYEQFF
TRBV4-1,TRBD1,NA,TRBJ2-1,TGCGCCAGCAGCCGACAGGGCACGGGGTACAATGAGCAGTTCTTC,CASSRQGTGYNEQFF
TRBV19,NA,NA,TRBJ2-5,TGTGCCAGTAGTATAACGGCAGGGGTATTGGAGACCCAGTACTTC,CASSITAGVLETQYF
TRBV7-6,TRBD1,NA,TRBJ2-2,TGTGCCAGCAGCTCTGAGCCCGGGACAGGGGTCGGGGAGCTGTTTTTT,CASSSEPGTGVGELFF
TRBV6-5,NA,few,TRBJ1-6,TGTGCCAGCAGTAGGGAGGTGAATTCACCCCTCCACTTT,CASSREVNSPLHF
TRBV28,TRBD1,NA,TRBJ1-3,TGTGCCAGCAGTTTATCACAGGGGTTTTCTGGAAACACCATATATTTT,CASSLSQGFSGNTIYF
TRBV10-1,NA,NA,TRBJ2-1,TGCGCCAGCAGTGAGTCAGTGACAGCTACCTACAATGAGCAGTTCTTC,CASSESVTATYNEQFF
TRBV7-2,TRBD2,NA,TRBJ2-1,TGTGCCAGCAGACCGGGACTAGCGGGGGCTAGTGAGCAGTTCTTC,CASRPGLAGASEQFF
TRBV6-6,TRBD1,NA,TRBJ2-7,TGTGCCAGCAGTTACGATCTACCCACAGGGGCCTACGAGCAGTACTTC,CASSYDLPTGAYEQYF
TRBV19,NA,NA,TRBJ1-2,TGTGCCAGTAGTAGAAAGGGGCTTCGATATGGCTACACCTTC,CASSRKGLRYGYTF
TRBV10-3,NA,NA,TRBJ2-1,TGTGCCATCAGTGGCCAACGTCTAAGCTCCTACAATGAGCAGTTCTTC,CAISGQRLSSYNEQFF
TRBV3-1/TRBV3-2,TRBD2,NA,TRBJ2-7,TGTGCCAGCAGCCAAGGGGGACTAGGCTACGAGCAGTACTTC,CASSQGGLGYEQYF
TRBV20-1,TRBD1,few,TRBJ1-1,TGCAGTGCTAGTGGGGGGACAGCCATGAACACTGAAGCTTTCTTT,CSASGGTAMNTEAFF
TRBV3-1/TRBV3-2,NA,NA,TRBJ1-1,TGTGCCAGCAGCTCTCCAGGGCTTAACACTGAAGCTTTCTTT,CASSSPGLNTEAFF
TRBV4-1,NA,NA,TRBJ2-1,TGCGCCAGCAGCCGAGGGTTAAAAGATGAGCAGTTCTTC,CASSRGLKDEQFF
TRBV28,NA,NA,TRBJ1-2,TGTGCCAGCAGTTTAGCTCCAGGGCGATCCTATGGCTACACCTTC,CASSLAPGRSYGYTF
TRBV30,TRBD1,NA,TRBJ2-3,TGTGCCTGCCAAAGGACCGGACAGGGCACAGATACGCAGTATTTT,CACQRTGQGTDTQYF
TRBV27,NA,once,TRBJ2-7,TGTGCCAGCAGTGTACGACAGAGCTCCTACGAGCAGTACTTC,CASSVRQSSYEQYF
TRBV5-8,NA,NA,TRBJ1-5,TGTGCCAGCACCAAATCTAGGGAGCAGCCCCAGCATTTT,CASTKSREQPQHF